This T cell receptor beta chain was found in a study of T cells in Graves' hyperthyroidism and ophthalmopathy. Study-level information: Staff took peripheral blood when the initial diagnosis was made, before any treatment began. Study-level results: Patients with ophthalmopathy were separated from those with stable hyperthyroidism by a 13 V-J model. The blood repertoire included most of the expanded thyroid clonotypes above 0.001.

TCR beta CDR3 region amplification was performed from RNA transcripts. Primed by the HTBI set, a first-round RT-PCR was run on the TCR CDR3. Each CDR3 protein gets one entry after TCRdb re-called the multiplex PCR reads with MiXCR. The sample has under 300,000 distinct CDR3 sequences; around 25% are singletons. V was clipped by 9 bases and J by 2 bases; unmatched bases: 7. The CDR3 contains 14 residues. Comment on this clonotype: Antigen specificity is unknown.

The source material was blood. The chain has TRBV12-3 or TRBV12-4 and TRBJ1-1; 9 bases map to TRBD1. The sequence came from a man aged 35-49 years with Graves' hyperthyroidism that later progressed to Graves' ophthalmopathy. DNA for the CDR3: TGTGCCAGTGCCGAGGGACAGGGTAACACTGAAGCTTTCTTT. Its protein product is CASAEGQGNTEAFF.